This TCR beta chain appears in the sequencing data of a study of patients and donors after allogeneic stem cell transplantation. The ends were cut back, 1 base at V and 12 bases at J, with 13 bases in the middle. From germline, CDR1 is SGHNT and CDR2 YENEEA. The CDR3 totals 13 residues. TCRdb processed the RT-PCR reads anew with MiXCR; each CDR3 protein has one entry. The table includes roughly 880,000 distinct CDR3 sequences, roughly 18% detected once. This clonotype occurred a few times. V gene TRBV11-3 combines with J gene TRBJ2-4; D gene uncertain. The sequencing sample was made of blood, either unsorted or a sorted T cell fraction (not recorded which). The receptor was derived from a human donor who was either an allogeneic HSCT recipient or a stem cell or donor lymphocyte infusion donor (not recorded which). It is not recorded whose cells these are; they may come from a transplant donor. CDR3 coding DNA: TGTGCCAGCAGCTTAGTTTACCTGTCCCATCAGTACTTC. Amino acids: CASSLVYLSHQYF.